The rows below give T cell receptor beta chains drawn from one sample of a study of T cell responses to AZD1222 COVID-19 vaccine. Generated by immunoSEQ multiplex PCR, the TCRdb table keeps only in-frame clones and is missing some. There are 200,000 to 250,000 clones in the sample; more than 85% occur only once, and 0.95% to 1.1% lies in the top ten. The sample was peripheral blood, taken on day 0 of MenACWY control vaccination. Receptors originate from an adult in good health. Each CDR3 is given with its conserved first and last residue. D genes are given only for firm matches. Not every row has a clone size; where given, it reads once, few, many or a size class.

V	J	size	D	DNA	CDR3
TRBV11-2	TRBJ1-1	.	.	TGTGCCAGCAGCCCTTGGGAGGGCACTGAAGCTTTCTTT	CASSPWEGTEAFF
TRBV30	TRBJ2-7	.	.	TGTGCCTGGAGTGTACGGGACCGCCTGGAGCAGTACTTC	CAWSVRDRLEQYF
TRBV12-3/TRBV12-4	TRBJ1-2	.	.	TGTGCCAGCAGTGTTGGTCGGGGCTACACCTTC	CASSVGRGYTF
TRBV13	TRBJ1-5	.	.	TGTGCCAGCAGCAATGGGAATCAGCCCCAGCATTTT	CASSNGNQPQHF
TRBV7-9	TRBJ2-5	.	.	TGTGCCAGCAGCTTAACCCGTCACCAAGAGACCCAGTACTTC	CASSLTRHQETQYF
TRBV6-6	TRBJ2-2	.	.	TGTGCCAGCAGGGTTGATACCGGGGAGCTGTTTTTT	CASRVDTGELFF
TRBV12-3/TRBV12-4	TRBJ2-7	.	.	TGTGCCAGCAGCTCATACTACGAGCAGTACTTC	CASSSYYEQYF
TRBV30	TRBJ1-6	.	.	TGTGCCTGCCTCGTGGGGGCCCCCTATAATTCACCCCTCCACTTT	CACLVGAPYNSPLHF
TRBV9	TRBJ1-1	.	.	TGTGCCAGCAGCCGATCTGGGTCCGTACGATACGGGGACACTGAAGCTTTCTTT	CASSRSGSVRYGDTEAFF
TRBV12-3/TRBV12-4	TRBJ1-5	.	.	TGTGCCAGCTCGGAGGGGGATCAGCCCCAGCATTTT	CASSEGDQPQHF
TRBV21-1	TRBJ1-6	.	.	TGTGCCAGCACTGGGGGGACAGGGGGACTATCCTATAATTCACCCCTCCACTTT	CASTGGTGGLSYNSPLHF
TRBV2	TRBJ2-3	.	TRBD2	TGTGCCAGCAGTGGGGGAGCGGGGGTAAACACAGATACGCAGTATTTT	CASSGGAGVNTDTQYF
TRBV19	TRBJ1-5	.	.	TGTGCCAGTAGTGACACGCTTGACAATCAGCCCCAGCATTTT	CASSDTLDNQPQHF
TRBV25-1	TRBJ2-2	.	.	TGTGCCAGCATGATCGCGGCAGGGGGGTCTGAATACACCGGGGAGCTGTTTTTT	CASMIAAGGSEYTGELFF
TRBV3-1/TRBV3-2	TRBJ1-5	.	.	TGTGCCAGCAGCCAAATGGCCAGCAATCAGCCCCAGCATTTT	CASSQMASNQPQHF
TRBV5-5	TRBJ2-5	.	.	TGTGCCAGCAGCTTTTATTCGGAGACCCAGTACTTC	CASSFYSETQYF
TRBV5-1	TRBJ1-5	.	.	TGCGCCAGCAGAAAGTCCGGGGGGAGCAATCAGCCCCAGCATTTT	CASRKSGGSNQPQHF
TRBV18	TRBJ1-1	.	TRBD1	TGTGCCAGCTCACCACAAGACAGGGCCTTTGGGATGACTTTCTTT	CASSPQDRAFGMTFF
TRBV19	TRBJ1-5	.	.	TGTGCCAGTATGGGGAGAGCAGGCGACAATCAGCCCCAGCATTTT	CASMGRAGDNQPQHF
TRBV7-2	TRBJ1-3	once	.	TGTGCCAGCAGCTTAGTCTCCCTAAACTCTGGAAACACCATATATTTT	CASSLVSLNSGNTIYF
TRBV30	TRBJ2-3	.	TRBD2	TGTGCCTCCCATAGGACTAGCGGGTTCGCAGATACGCAGTATTTT	CASHRTSGFADTQYF
TRBV4-1	TRBJ2-7	.	.	TGCGCCAGCAGAGCCCTAGGACGTAACTCCTACGAGCAGTACTTC	CASRALGRNSYEQYF
TRBV16	TRBJ1-5	once	.	TGTGCCAGCAGCCAATCGTCAGGGAATCAGCCCCAGCATTTT	CASSQSSGNQPQHF
TRBV30	TRBJ2-7	.	.	TGTGCCTGGACCTCCGGACCCCCGGCGCAGTACTTC	CAWTSGPPAQYF
TRBV18	TRBJ1-5	.	.	TGTGCCAGCTCACCACGACAAAATAGCAATCAGCCCCAGCATTTT	CASSPRQNSNQPQHF
TRBV7-8	TRBJ2-7	.	TRBD1	TGTGCCAGCAGCTCATGGGACAGTCTCTACGAGCAGTACTTC	CASSSWDSLYEQYF
TRBV6-5	TRBJ1-5	once	.	TGTGCCAGCAGCCCCCACCATAATCAGCCCCAGCATTTT	CASSPHHNQPQHF
TRBV9	TRBJ1-4	.	TRBD1	TGTGCCAGCAGCTCCCGGACAGGGGATGAAAAACTGTTTTTT	CASSSRTGDEKLFF
TRBV6-5	TRBJ1-1	.	.	TGTGCCATACGCCGGGATCCGGGCGTCTCTGAAGCTTTCTTT	CAIRRDPGVSEAFF
TRBV28	TRBJ1-2	.	.	TGTGCCAGCAGTTCAGACGGGGCACACTATGGCTACACCTTC	CASSSDGAHYGYTF
TRBV11-3	TRBJ2-1	.	TRBD2	TGTGCCAGCAGCCACCGGACTAGCCGAAACAATGAGCAGTTCTTC	CASSHRTSRNNEQFF
TRBV7-9	TRBJ1-2	.	.	TGTGCCAGCAGCTTAGCGATCAGGGATGGCTACACCTTC	CASSLAIRDGYTF
TRBV4-3	TRBJ1-3	.	.	TGCGCCAGCAGCCAAGATGCAGGTTTCTCTGGAAACACCATATATTTT	CASSQDAGFSGNTIYF
TRBV9	TRBJ1-3	.	.	TGTGCCAGCAGCTCAGGGTCCGCTGGAAACACCATATATTTT	CASSSGSAGNTIYF
TRBV5-6	TRBJ1-5	.	.	TGTGCCAGCAGCTTGGGGCGGATCACGCCCCAGCATTTT	CASSLGRITPQHF
TRBV14	TRBJ1-3	.	.	TGTGCCAGCAGCCCTAGTCGAAACACCATATATTTT	CASSPSRNTIYF
TRBV11-1	TRBJ1-2	.	.	TGTGCCAGCAGCTTAGAGGCCCGGGACACCGGTGGCTACACCTTC	CASSLEARDTGGYTF
TRBV5-4	TRBJ1-6	.	.	TGTGCCAGCAGCTCCCCAGGGAGAGGAGAAAATTCACCCCTCCACTTT	CASSSPGRGENSPLHF
TRBV24-1	TRBJ2-1	once	TRBD1	TGTGCCACCAGCCCAGGGGGCAGTGGGAACAATGAGCAGTTCTTC	CATSPGGSGNNEQFF
TRBV4-3	TRBJ1-2	.	TRBD1	TGCGCCAGCAGCCAAGAAACGCCGGGACAGGGGGCTAGTGGCTACACCTTC	CASSQETPGQGASGYTF
TRBV4-2	TRBJ1-3	.	.	TGTGCCAGCAGCCAAGTCACAGGGTCTGGAAACACCATATATTTT	CASSQVTGSGNTIYF
TRBV19	TRBJ1-6	once	.	TGTGCCAGTAGTCTTCTCCAAGGGACCTACGATTCACCCCTCCACTTT	CASSLLQGTYDSPLHF